The 27 T cell receptor beta chains below were found in one sample sequenced in a study of blood T cell repertoires in COVID-19. Sequencing used immunoSEQ multiplex PCR; TCRdb keeps in-frame clones, though not all of them. The table lists roughly 150,000 clones, approximately 80% of them singletons. The sample comprised peripheral blood. The receptors here all came from a woman aged 45 to 65 in a cohort sampled during active or convalescent COVID-19.

The chain uses TRBV9 and TRBJ1-1; the match to TRBD1 covers 7 bases. V was pared by 2 bases and J by 7 bases, with 5 bases of the junction left unmatched. The CDR3 contains 13 residues. Germline V gene data show CDR1 as SGDLS and CDR2 as YYNGEE. In DNA form, the CDR3 reads TGTGCCAGCAGCGTGGGGACAGTCCATGAAGCTTTCTTT. Translating it yields CASSVGTVHEAFF.

The CDR3: CASSDMRGRGTTEAFF. CDR3 DNA: TGTGCCAGCAGTGATATGAGGGGAAGGGGGACCACTGAAGCTTTCTTT. V usage is TRBV6-2 or TRBV6-3 and J usage is TRBJ1-1; D might be TRBD1 (6 bases). The germline V gene has CDR1 MNHEY and CDR2 SVGEGT. Trimming stripped 5 bases from V and 4 bases from J, with 20 bases between. The length of the CDR3 is 16 residues.

V and J are TRBV18 and TRBJ2-7, with D possibly TRBD1 on 6 matching bases. The V end lost 5 bases, the J end lost 2 bases, and 16 bases lay between the germline ends. Germline-derived CDR1 and CDR2 are KGHSH and LQKENI. The CDR3 has 15 residues. DNA for the CDR3: TGTGCCAGCTCAAACGACAGGTATAATCCCTACGAGCAGTACTTC. This gives the protein CASSNDRYNPYEQYF.

The chain links TRBV18 to TRBJ1-1; 10 nucleotides match TRBD1. The CDR3 is 14 amino acids. CDR1 is KGHSH, CDR2 LQKENI, per germline. V shed 5 bases, J shed 1 base, and the junction held 1 base outside the gene matches. This CDR3 is CASSGDRGNTEAFF. CDR3 DNA: TGTGCCAGCTCAGGGGACAGGGGGAACACTGAAGCTTTCTTT.

This clone was detected only once. The chain uses TRBV5-1 and TRBJ2-7, with 10 bases identical to TRBD1. V lost 0 bases, J lost 2 bases, and 8 bases stayed unmatched. CDR1 and CDR2 from the germline V gene are SGHRS and YFSETQ. There are 17 residues in the CDR3. CDR3 nucleotides: TGCGCCAGCAGCTTGGGGGGGCTAGGGACAGGGGCCTACGAGCAGTACTTC. Protein: CASSLGGLGTGAYEQYF.

The V call is TRBV7-9, the J call TRBJ1-2; D is unresolved. This CDR3 spans 14 amino acids. The V and J ends lost 3 bases and 4 bases respectively, with 12 bases between them. CDR1 and CDR2 (germline): SEHNR, FQNEAQ (reference sequence). Written as DNA, the CDR3 is TGTGCCAGCAGCTTGCATCCGGGGATCTATGGCTACACCTTC. Translated, it gives CASSLHPGIYGYTF.

The gene calls are TRBV4-3 and TRBJ1-1; possible D gene TRBD1, 6 bases. The CDR3 contains 14 residues. Germline V lookup: CDR1 LGHNA, CDR2 YSLEER. Trimming cost V 5 bases and J 3 bases, with 13 bases left between them. The CDR3 reads CASSIPGHYTEAFF. The CDR3, as DNA: TGCGCCAGCAGCATACCGGGACACTACACTGAAGCTTTCTTT.

This chain uses TRBV6-1 with TRBJ1-1, with a weak D call TRBD1 (5 bases). V was pared by 2 bases and J by 1 base, with 8 bases between. This CDR3 has 14 residues. CDR1 is MNHNS and CDR2 is SASEGT in the germline V gene. The CDR3 here is CASSEIDRNTEAFF. For the CDR3, the DNA is TGTGCCAGCAGTGAAATAGACAGGAACACTGAAGCTTTCTTT.

V is TRBV30 and J is TRBJ1-3; TRBD1 agrees at 8 bases. CDR3 length: 14 amino acids. The germline V gene has CDR1 GTSNPN and CDR2 SVGIG (reference sequence). V was pared by 2 bases and J by 4 bases, with 4 bases of the junction left unmatched. Here the CDR3 DNA reads TGTGCCTGGAGTCCAGGGGGCGCGGGAAACACCATATATTTT. It codes for CAWSPGGAGNTIYF.

The rearrangement uses TRBV2 and TRBJ1-4, with a tentative D call TRBD1 (6 bases). With 3 bases removed from V and 13 bases from J, the gap between germline ends came to 18 bases. The CDR3 runs to 14 residues. The germline CDR1 and CDR2 sequences are SNHLY and FYNNEI. The CDR3 DNA is TGTGCCAGCAGTGAGGACAAGTGGGGACACCGACTGTTTTTT. Translation: CASSEDKWGHRLFF.

Only one count was recorded for this clone. The V gene is TRBV11-2, the J gene TRBJ1-6; D gene uncertain. Germline V gene sequence: CDR1 SGHAT, CDR2 FQNNGV. Trimming left V 1 base short and J 7 bases short, with 11 bases between. The CDR3 totals 15 residues. CDR3 amino acids: CASSLVRAANSPLHF. The CDR3 coding sequence is TGTGCCAGCAGCTTAGTGCGGGCCGCAAATTCACCCCTCCACTTT.

J is TRBJ2-5 and V is TRBV5-4; TRBD1 matches at 9 bases. There are 15 residues in the CDR3. The V gene's germline CDR1 is SGHNT and CDR2 YYREEE (reference sequence). J lost 5 bases, V lost 5 bases, and 10 bases had no gene match. The CDR3 loop reads CASRLQGADTETQYF. The CDR3 DNA reads as TGTGCCAGCAGACTACAGGGGGCTGACACGGAGACCCAGTACTTC.

This chain connects TRBV6-7 to TRBJ2-1; D not resolved. TRBV6-7 is noted as an ORF with a role that remains uncertain. V lost 6 bases and J lost 0, with 18 bases in between. The CDR3 extends over 17 amino acids. CDR3 DNA sequence: TGTGCCAGCAGACAAAACCTAGTTTACCGCTCCTACAATGAGCAGTTCTTC. Translation: CASRQNLVYRSYNEQFF.

The rearrangement links TRBV29-1 to TRBJ2-3; no clear D gene. CDR1 and CDR2 (germline): SQVTM, ANQGSEA. The length of the CDR3 is 12 residues. The ends were cut back, 4 bases at V and 6 bases at J, with 11 bases in the middle. The CDR3: CSVADPRDTQYF. The CDR3, as DNA: TGCAGCGTTGCAGACCCCAGGGATACGCAGTATTTT.

The chain has TRBV18 and TRBJ1-1; the D is unclear. The CDR3 has 13 amino acids. CDR1 KGHSH and CDR2 LQKENI come from the germline V gene. With 4 bases removed from V and 4 bases from J, the gap between germline ends came to 10 bases. In nucleotides, the CDR3 is TGTGCCAGCTCACTCTCGGGGATCACTGAAGCTTTCTTT. Protein product: CASSLSGITEAFF.

CDR3 loop: CASRVKAADTQYF. CDR3 nucleotide sequence: TGTGCCAGCAGAGTCAAAGCGGCAGATACGCAGTATTTT. The chain recombines TRBV13 with TRBJ2-3; TRBD2 might be the D (5 bases). This CDR3 is built from 13 residues. Deletions cut 6 bases from V and 4 bases from J, with 11 bases between. CDR1 is PRHDT and CDR2 is FYEKMQ in the germline V gene (reference sequence).

V usage is TRBV2 and J usage is TRBJ1-2; tentatively, D is TRBD1 (5 bases). With 10 bases removed from V and 4 bases from J, the gap between germline ends came to 19 bases. The CDR3 loop spans 14 amino acids. The germline gives CDR1 SNHLY, CDR2 FYNNEI. The CDR3 bases are TGTGCCACTCGAGAAGGGGAAGGCAGCTATGGCTACACCTTC. Translation: CATREGEGSYGYTF.

The chain couples TRBV10-2 to TRBJ2-2; unclear D gene. The CDR3 loop spans 13 amino acids. V was cut by 11 bases and J by 1 base, with 11 bases left in between. Germline V CDR1 and CDR2: WSHSY, SAAADI. The CDR3 region has the DNA TGCGCCTCTACCCCGGGGAACACCGGGGAGCTGTTTTTT. Amino acids: CASTPGNTGELFF.

This chain links TRBV5-1 with TRBJ2-1, with 10 bases fitting TRBD1. Germline CDR1 is SGHRS and CDR2 is YFSETQ. V trimming: 7 bases; J trimming: 9 bases; junction bases outside the gene matches: 7. The CDR3 runs 13 residues. The CDR3 sequence: CASPGTGVVEQFF. The CDR3 nucleotides are TGCGCCAGCCCCGGGACAGGGGTTGTTGAGCAGTTCTTC.

The chain is built from TRBV11-3 and TRBJ2-5; TRBD1 is a possible D gene (5 bases). The V gene's germline CDR1 is SGHNT and CDR2 YENEEA. Trimming pared 5 bases from V and 3 bases from J, leaving 13 bases between. The CDR3 extends over 14 amino acids. The DNA for the CDR3 is TGTGCCAGCAGCCCGCAGGGTAGAGAAGAGACCCAGTACTTC. Protein sequence: CASSPQGREETQYF.

This clone has only one observation. This chain uses TRBV7-9 with TRBJ2-2; TRBD2 matches at 14 bases. Germline V gives CDR1 SEHNR, CDR2 FQNEAQ (reference sequence). J gave up 7 bases and V 5 bases, and 9 bases lay outside the gene matches. CDR3 length equals 17 residues. CDR3 sequence reads: CASSPRLAGGPVGELFF. The CDR3 coding sequence is TGTGCCAGCAGCCCCAGACTAGCGGGGGGGCCTGTCGGGGAGCTGTTTTTT.

The V gene is TRBV18, the J gene TRBJ1-3; the D is unclear. The CDR3 loop spans 15 amino acids. The V end lost 1 base, the J end lost 0 bases, and 7 bases lay between the germline ends. Germline V lookup: CDR1 KGHSH, CDR2 LQKENI. CDR3 in amino acids: CASSPLRDSGNTIYF. Here the CDR3 DNA reads TGTGCCAGCTCACCACTCCGAGACTCTGGAAACACCATATATTTT.

The chain has TRBV7-3 and TRBJ2-1; 14 nucleotides match TRBD2. V lost 2 bases and J lost 9; bases outside the gene matches: 3. This CDR3 contains 15 residues. Germline V CDR1 and CDR2: SGHTA, FQGTGA. This chain's CDR3 is CASSLGLAGGFEQFF. Here the CDR3 DNA reads TGTGCCAGCAGCTTAGGACTAGCGGGGGGCTTTGAGCAGTTCTTC. Full variable domain (rest looked up from reference TRBV7-3 and TRBJ2-1): GAGVSQTPSNKVTEKGKYVELRCDPISGHTALYWYRQSLGQGPEFLIYFQGTGAADDSGLPNDRFFAVRPEGSVSTLKIQRTERGDSAVYLCASSLGLAGGFEQFFGPGTRLTVL.

The rearrangement uses TRBV14 and TRBJ2-2; the D is unclear. In germline, CDR1 is SGHDN, CDR2 FVKESK. The CDR3 runs 13 residues. The germline V and J ends were trimmed by 2 bases and 4 bases, with 5 bases remaining between them. CDR3 nucleotide sequence: TGTGCCAGCAGCCAACAATTCACCGGGGAGCTGTTTTTT. Protein product: CASSQQFTGELFF. Using reference TRBV14 and TRBJ2-2 for the parts outside the CDR3, the full variable domain is EAGVTQFPSHSVIEKGQTVTLRCDPISGHDNLYWYRRVMGKEIKFLLHFVKESKQDESGMPNNRFLAERTGGTYSTLKVQPAELEDSGVYFCASSQQFTGELFFGEGSRLTVL.

V is TRBV2 and J is TRBJ2-4, with D unclear. Germline V gene data show CDR1 as SNHLY and CDR2 as FYNNEI. This CDR3 is built from 12 residues. V lost 5 bases and J lost 0, with 2 bases in between. CDR3 amino acids: CASSLAKNIQYF. CDR3 coding DNA: TGTGCCAGCAGTCTAGCCAAAAACATTCAGTACTTC.

The genes are TRBV5-6 and TRBJ1-4; TRBD1 matches at 8 bases. The length of the CDR3 is 13 residues. With 5 bases clipped from V and 5 bases from J, the junction kept 2 bases outside the gene matches. The germline gives CDR1 SGHDT, CDR2 YYEEEE. Written as DNA, the CDR3 is TGTGCCAGCAGGGGACAGGAGAATGAAAAACTGTTTTTT. Protein sequence: CASRGQENEKLFF.

The chain joins TRBV12-3 or TRBV12-4 to TRBJ1-2; 7 bases match TRBD1. This CDR3 is built from 12 residues. The ends lost 6 bases at V and 7 bases at J; junction bases unmatched: 5. The CDR3 DNA follows: TGTGCCAGCAGCGACCAGGGGGGTGGCTACACCTTC. The encoded protein is CASSDQGGGYTF.